This is a list of T cell receptor beta chains from one sample in a study of cytomegalovirus exposure and HLA in healthy donors. TCRdb keeps only in-frame clones here, not all; method: immunoSEQ multiplex PCR. The table lists 75,000 to 100,000 clones, around 77% of them singletons. The specimen sequenced was PBMCs. Receptors originate from a man aged 35 to 55 in good health and CMV-seronegative. CDR3s include the opening cysteine and the closing phenylalanine or tryptophan. The D gene is left open where the match is weak. The size entry is marked missing in some rows and otherwise reads once, few, many or a size class.

V gene	clone size	J gene	D gene	CDR3 DNA	CDR3 protein
TRBV6-6	many	TRBJ2-7	.	TGTGCCAGCAGTTACAACTATCCGACCTCCGAGCAGTACTTC	CASSYNYPTSEQYF
TRBV9	.	TRBJ2-5	.	TGTGCCAGCAGCGTAGAGTCCAGCGTTCAAGAGACCCAGTACTTC	CASSVESSVQETQYF
TRBV28	.	TRBJ2-2	.	TGTGCCAGCACCACTCTTAGGGGGAGCGACACCGGGGAGCTGTTTTTT	CASTTLRGSDTGELFF
TRBV12-5	.	TRBJ2-5	.	TGTGCTAGTGGTTTGGATAGGGGGACCCAGTACTTC	CASGLDRGTQYF
TRBV29-1	.	TRBJ2-1	TRBD2	TGCAGCGTTGAGACTAGCTGGGCTTTTTTCTTC	CSVETSWAFFF
TRBV7-6	.	TRBJ2-1	.	TGTGCCAGCAGCCCCGACTGGAGTAGCGCCCGGAGCTCCTACAATGAGCAGTTCTTC	CASSPDWSSARSSYNEQFF
TRBV19	.	TRBJ2-7	TRBD1	TGTGCCAGTAGTTCCCGGGACAGGGTTCCTTACGAGCAGTACTTC	CASSSRDRVPYEQYF
TRBV27	.	TRBJ2-7	TRBD1	TGTGCCAGCAGTCCATATCAGGGGGCCGGGTTGGCCTACGAGCAGTACTTC	CASSPYQGAGLAYEQYF
TRBV30	.	TRBJ1-4	.	TGTGCCTTCACCATCGGGGACTTTAATGAAAAACTGTTTTTT	CAFTIGDFNEKLFF
TRBV6-4	.	TRBJ2-3	TRBD2	TGTGCCAGCAGTGAAGAAGCGGGGGGGCAGGATACGCAGTATTTT	CASSEEAGGQDTQYF
TRBV27	.	TRBJ1-1	.	TGTGCCAGCAGATATCAGGGAAACACTGAAGCTTTCTTT	CASRYQGNTEAFF
TRBV2	.	TRBJ2-2	.	TGTGCCAGCAGTGAAAACTTCAGGGGACAAGCGAACACCGGGGAGCTGTTTTTT	CASSENFRGQANTGELFF
TRBV7-8	.	TRBJ2-3	.	TGTGCCAGCAGCTTTGAGGTCACAGATACGCAGTATTTT	CASSFEVTDTQYF
TRBV4-2	.	TRBJ2-6	TRBD2	TGTGCCAGCAGCCTCCCGGGTAGACTAGCGGGGGGAACCTCTGGGGCCAACGTCCTGACTTTC	CASSLPGRLAGGTSGANVLTF
TRBV21-1	.	TRBJ2-1	.	TGTGCCAGCAGCAAAAGACCGGGACAGGACCACTACAATGAGCAGTTCTTC	CASSKRPGQDHYNEQFF
TRBV15	.	TRBJ2-1	TRBD2	TGTGCCACCAGCAGACCGGGACTAGCGGGGTCCTACAATGAGCAGTTCTTC	CATSRPGLAGSYNEQFF
TRBV6-1	.	TRBJ1-2	.	TGTGCCAGCAGTGAGGCCGGGACTTCCCGAGGCGGCTACACCTTC	CASSEAGTSRGGYTF
TRBV25-1	.	TRBJ2-1	TRBD2	TGTGCCAGCGGCAGATCACGGGGGGGGTACAATGAGCAGTTCTTC	CASGRSRGGYNEQFF
TRBV19	.	TRBJ1-2	TRBD1	TGTGCCAGTAGCCCCGATGGAGGGGGCGTTAACTATGGCTACACCTTC	CASSPDGGGVNYGYTF
TRBV5-6	.	TRBJ1-2	.	TGTGCCAGCAGCTTATCCGGCAGGCGGGCCTATGGCTACACCTTC	CASSLSGRRAYGYTF
TRBV5-5	once	TRBJ2-7	.	TGTGCCAGCAGCCGGACAGTTTTCTACGAGCAGTACTTC	CASSRTVFYEQYF
TRBV6-1	few	TRBJ2-2	.	TGTGCCAGCAGTCGGGGGAACATAGGGTCCGGGGAGCTGTTTTTT	CASSRGNIGSGELFF
TRBV7-9	few	TRBJ2-2	.	TGTGCCAGCAGCTCTAACACCGGGGAGCTGTTTTTT	CASSSNTGELFF
TRBV5-1	.	TRBJ1-1	.	TGCGCCAGCAGCGGGGGGGCCGGTTCCATGAACACTGAAGCTTTCTTT	CASSGGAGSMNTEAFF
TRBV28	.	TRBJ2-7	TRBD1	TGTGCCAGCAATCCCCCGGGACAGGGTACCTACGAGCAGTACTTC	CASNPPGQGTYEQYF
TRBV18	.	TRBJ2-2	TRBD1	TGTGCCAGCTCACCGCAGGGGGCGCTGAACACCGGGGAGCTGTTTTTT	CASSPQGALNTGELFF
TRBV27	.	TRBJ2-1	TRBD2	TGTGCCAGCGGGGAAGTTAGCGGGAGGTCTCCCTCCTACAATGAGCAGTTCTTC	CASGEVSGRSPSYNEQFF
TRBV9	.	TRBJ2-5	TRBD2	TGTGCCAGCAGCGTAGACCCCAACGGGGGGATACAAGAGACCCAGTACTTC	CASSVDPNGGIQETQYF
TRBV30	once	TRBJ1-3	.	TGTGCCTCGTCTCAGGCAGTAGACACTGGAAACACCATATATTTT	CASSQAVDTGNTIYF
TRBV7-8	.	TRBJ2-5	.	TGTGCCAGCAGCCCCGTAGAGACCCAGTACTTC	CASSPVETQYF
TRBV6-5	.	TRBJ1-1	TRBD1	TGTGCCAGCACCCCTCCGACAGGGATGAACACTGGAGCTTTCTTT	CASTPPTGMNTGAFF
TRBV6-5	.	TRBJ2-1	TRBD1	TGTGCCAGCAGTTCCACTGGGACAGCCTACAATGAGCAGTTCTTC	CASSSTGTAYNEQFF
TRBV30	.	TRBJ1-6	.	TGTGCCTGGAGTGTACCAAATCTGAGCTCCTATAATTCACCCCTCCACTTT	CAWSVPNLSSYNSPLHF
TRBV10-2	.	TRBJ2-7	TRBD1	TGCGCCAGCAAACAGGGGGCACCCTACGAGCAGTACTTC	CASKQGAPYEQYF
TRBV19	.	TRBJ2-1	TRBD2	TGTGCCAGTAGTATTCGTAGCGGGGGATCCTACAATGAGCAGTTCTTC	CASSIRSGGSYNEQFF
TRBV30	.	TRBJ1-1	.	TGTGCCTGGGGAACCCCAGGGGACACTGAAGCTTTCTTT	CAWGTPGDTEAFF
TRBV28	.	TRBJ1-2	TRBD1	TGTGCCAGCATCCCAGGGGGCGCAGACTATGGCTACACCTTC	CASIPGGADYGYTF
TRBV10-3	.	TRBJ1-2	TRBD1	TGTGCCATCAGTGCTAGAGAGACAGGGGGCTTGACGGGCTACACCTTC	CAISARETGGLTGYTF
TRBV11-2	few	TRBJ2-3	.	TGTGCCAGCAGCGGCCGCTTAACAGATACGCAGTATTTT	CASSGRLTDTQYF
TRBV5-1	.	TRBJ2-7	TRBD1	TGCGCCAGCAGCACAGGGGACAGGGGGATCAACGAGCAGTACTTC	CASSTGDRGINEQYF
TRBV5-4	.	TRBJ2-3	TRBD1	TGTGCCAGCAGCTTGGGACAGGGAAGCACAGATACGCAGTATTTT	CASSLGQGSTDTQYF
TRBV29-1	.	TRBJ1-4	.	TGCAGCGTCGATCAGGGTGGAACTAATGAAAAACTGTTTTTT	CSVDQGGTNEKLFF
TRBV15	.	TRBJ1-2	TRBD1	TGTGCCACCAGCAGACCGGGACAGGGGTTAAATGGCTACACCTTC	CATSRPGQGLNGYTF
TRBV7-9	.	TRBJ1-2	TRBD1	TGTGCCAGCAGCTTAGTGACAGGGGGCCTCACCCTAGATGGCTACACCTTC	CASSLVTGGLTLDGYTF
TRBV19	.	TRBJ1-4	TRBD1	TGTGCCAGTACCCCCGGGACAGGGGACCCAACTAATGAAAAACTGTTTTTT	CASTPGTGDPTNEKLFF
TRBV27	.	TRBJ2-7	.	TGTGCCAGCAGTCCTGACCAGCGAGTCTACGAGCAGTACTTC	CASSPDQRVYEQYF
TRBV28	.	TRBJ1-2	TRBD1	TGTGCCAGCAGTTGGAGTGGACAGGGAGTCGGTGGCTACACCTTC	CASSWSGQGVGGYTF
TRBV10-3	.	TRBJ1-5	.	TGTGCCATTGGAGAACATAGCAATCAGCCCCAGCATTTT	CAIGEHSNQPQHF
TRBV5-1	.	TRBJ1-2	.	TGCGCCAGCAGCTCAGAGGGAATAGATGGCTACACCTTC	CASSSEGIDGYTF
TRBV5-6	few	TRBJ1-4	.	TGTGCCAGCAGCTTGGCCTCTAGGTTGGATGAAAAACTGTTTTTT	CASSLASRLDEKLFF
TRBV14	.	TRBJ2-1	.	TGTGCCAGCAGCCAAGTTGGCGGGGAGCAGTTCTTC	CASSQVGGEQFF
TRBV29-1	.	TRBJ2-5	.	TGCAGCGTCGCACAGGGCCAAGAGACCCAGTACTTC	CSVAQGQETQYF
TRBV10-2	.	TRBJ1-1	.	TGCGCCAGCAGCCTTATAGTGAACACTGAAGCTTTCTTT	CASSLIVNTEAFF
TRBV30	few	TRBJ1-6	.	TGTGCCTGGAGTGGGCACACAACGGGTAATTCACCCCTCCACTTT	CAWSGHTTGNSPLHF
TRBV5-1	once	TRBJ2-7	.	TGCGCCACCAGACAAGGGGCGAGCTCCTACGAGCAGTACTTC	CATRQGASSYEQYF